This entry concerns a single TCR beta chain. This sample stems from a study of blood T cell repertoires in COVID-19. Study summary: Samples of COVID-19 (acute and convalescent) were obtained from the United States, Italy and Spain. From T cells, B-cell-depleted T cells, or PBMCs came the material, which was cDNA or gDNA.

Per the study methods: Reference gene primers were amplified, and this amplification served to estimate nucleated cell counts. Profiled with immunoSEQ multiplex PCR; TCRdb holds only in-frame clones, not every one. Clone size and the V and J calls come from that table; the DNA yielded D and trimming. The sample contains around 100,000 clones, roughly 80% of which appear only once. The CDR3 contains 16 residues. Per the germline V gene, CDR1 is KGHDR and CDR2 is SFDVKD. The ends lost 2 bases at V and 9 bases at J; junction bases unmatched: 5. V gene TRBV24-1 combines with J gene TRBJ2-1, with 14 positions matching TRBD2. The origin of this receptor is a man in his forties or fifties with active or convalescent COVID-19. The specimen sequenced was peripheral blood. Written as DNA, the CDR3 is TGTGCCACCAGTGATTCGCCGGGACTAGCGGGAGTTGAGCAGTTCTTC. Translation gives CATSDSPGLAGVEQFF.